Listed below are T cell receptor beta chains from one sample, sequenced in a study of blood T cell repertoires in COVID-19. TCRdb keeps only in-frame clones here, not all; method: immunoSEQ multiplex PCR. Here the sample spans about 200,000 clones, roughly 86% being singletons. Material for sequencing was PBMCs or T cells enriched from blood (not recorded which). Receptors were obtained from a man aged 35-49 years with acute COVID-19. The CDR3 runs from the conserved cysteine through the conserved F or W. The order of the fields is V gene, D gene, J gene, clone size, CDR3 DNA, CDR3 protein. D genes are given only for firm matches. Size values are once, few and many counts, or a class for expanded clones, and some rows have none.

>TRBV30|.|TRBJ2-4|few
TGTGCCTGGAGTGAGTCCCGGGTTCAGTACTTC
CAWSESRVQYF
>TRBV2|.|TRBJ1-5|.
TGTGCCAGCACCTCCCTACAGGGTAATCAGCCCCAGCATTTT
CASTSLQGNQPQHF
>TRBV6-6|TRBD1|TRBJ1-2|once
TGTGCCAGCACCAAGGGGGCAGGGGGGAACTATGGCTACACCTTC
CASTKGAGGNYGYTF
>TRBV4-2|TRBD2|TRBJ2-7|.
TGTGCCAGCAGCCAAGGCATAGCGGGTCGCTACGAGCAGTACTTC
CASSQGIAGRYEQYF
>TRBV28|.|TRBJ1-1|.
TGTGCCAGCAGGCCATGGGCAGACAAGAAAAAGAACACTGAAGCTTTCTTT
CASRPWADKKKNTEAFF
>TRBV9|TRBD1|TRBJ1-1|.
TGTGCCAGCAGCGTAGCTGTGGGACAGATGAACACTGAAGCTTTCTTT
CASSVAVGQMNTEAFF
>TRBV4-2|TRBD1|TRBJ1-1|.
TGTGCCAGCAGCCAAGCCGACAGGGGGACTACTGAAGCTTTCTTT
CASSQADRGTTEAFF
>TRBV28|.|TRBJ2-7|few
TGTGCCAGCGACGGAGGCTACGAGCAGTACTTC
CASDGGYEQYF
>TRBV11-2|TRBD2|TRBJ2-1|.
TGTGCCAGCAGCTCAGTGGGAGGGTACAATGAGCAGTTCTTC
CASSSVGGYNEQFF
>TRBV30|.|TRBJ1-6|.
TGTGCCTGGAGTCGGCAGGGTATGTCACCCCTCCACTTT
CAWSRQGMSPLHF
>TRBV30|TRBD2|TRBJ2-1|.
TGTGCCTGGAGTGTAGGCGGGAGCTGGGACAATGAGCAGTTCTTC
CAWSVGGSWDNEQFF
>TRBV7-2|TRBD2|TRBJ2-7|.
TGTGCCAGCAGTCTAGCGGGGGCCGACTACGAGCAGTACTTC
CASSLAGADYEQYF
>TRBV2|TRBD1|TRBJ2-5|.
TGTGCCAGCAGTGAAGATCGGGACAGGCAAGAGACCCAGTACTTC
CASSEDRDRQETQYF
>TRBV28|TRBD1|TRBJ2-5|.
TGTGCCAGCAGAAACGGACAGGGGAGGGGGACCCAGTACTTC
CASRNGQGRGTQYF
>TRBV30|.|TRBJ2-2|once
TGTGCCTGGAGTGTTATTGCGGCCGGGGAGCTGTTTTTT
CAWSVIAAGELFF
>TRBV9|TRBD2|TRBJ2-4|.
TGTGCCAGCAGCGCCGCCGGGACTAGCGGGAGGGTGAGAAACATTCAGTACTTC
CASSAAGTSGRVRNIQYF
>TRBV29-1|.|TRBJ1-3|.
TGCAGCGTTGAAAACCTGACAGCCTCTGGAAACACCATATATTTT
CSVENLTASGNTIYF
>TRBV30|.|TRBJ2-4|once
TGTGCCTGGAGTAAGGATAGGCTAGGGGGAAACATTCAGTACTTC
CAWSKDRLGGNIQYF
>TRBV4-1|TRBD2|TRBJ2-1|.
TGCGCCAGCAGCCTAGCGGGAGTTACCTCCTACAATGAGCAGTTCTTC
CASSLAGVTSYNEQFF
>TRBV6-1|TRBD1|TRBJ1-2|.
TGTGCCAGCAGTGGAACAGGGGGCCGTACGAACTATGGCTACACCTTC
CASSGTGGRTNYGYTF
>TRBV2|TRBD1|TRBJ1-1|.
TGTGCCAGCACCGAGGACAGGGAGACTTTCTTT
CASTEDRETFF
>TRBV6-5|.|TRBJ1-2|.
TGTGCCAGCAGTTTTTCCGGGACAACCCCCTATGGCTACACCTTC
CASSFSGTTPYGYTF
>TRBV29-1|.|TRBJ2-1|few
TGCAGCGTTTATCCCGGGAGAATCAATGAGCAGTTCTTC
CSVYPGRINEQFF
>TRBV27|TRBD1|TRBJ1-2|.
TGTGCCAGCACGGACAGGGCCGGCGGCTACACCTTC
CASTDRAGGYTF
>TRBV13|TRBD2|TRBJ2-1|.
TGTGCCAGCAGCCGGGAGGGCGGAAGCTCCTACAATGAGCAGTTCTTC
CASSREGGSSYNEQFF
>TRBV6-1|TRBD1|TRBJ2-5|.
TGTGCCAGCAGTGAACTCGGCAGGGGGAAACAAGAGACCCAGTACTTC
CASSELGRGKQETQYF
>TRBV20-1|TRBD1|TRBJ1-1|.
TGCAGTGCTCGACAGGGGCAAGCTTTCTTT
CSARQGQAFF
>TRBV19|TRBD2|TRBJ2-3|.
TGTGCCAGTAGTGTTAGCGGGAGCGGGAGAGATACGCAGTATTTT
CASSVSGSGRDTQYF
>TRBV3-1/TRBV3-2|.|TRBJ2-7|many
TGTGCCAGCAGCCGGCTGGGGAGCGGCTACGAGCAGTACTTC
CASSRLGSGYEQYF
>TRBV28|.|TRBJ2-7|.
TGTGCCAGCAGAATAGACAGGCTCTACGAGCAGTACTTC
CASRIDRLYEQYF
>TRBV7-9|TRBD2|TRBJ2-1|.
TGTGCCAGCAGCTTAGATCGGGGCGGGAGGCAGTTCTTC
CASSLDRGGRQFF
>TRBV7-9|.|TRBJ1-2|.
TGTGCCAGCAGCTTAGTTGAGGGTGTGGATGGCTACACCTTC
CASSLVEGVDGYTF
>TRBV7-9|.|TRBJ2-7|.
TGTGCCAGCAGCTCCCCAGGGAGGGAGCAGTACTTC
CASSSPGREQYF
>TRBV9|.|TRBJ1-5|once
TGTGCCAGCAGCGTAGGGCAGGGAAGCAATCAGCCCCAGCATTTT
CASSVGQGSNQPQHF
>TRBV5-1|.|TRBJ2-3|.
TGCGCCAGCAGCGTCAGGGCCCCCACAGATACGCAGTATTTT
CASSVRAPTDTQYF
>TRBV9|TRBD1|TRBJ2-1|.
TGTGCCAGCAGCAACTGGGACAGGGGGAATGAGCAGTTCTTC
CASSNWDRGNEQFF
>TRBV7-9|.|TRBJ2-7|.
TGTGCCAGCAGCTTAGGTTTCTCCAGGGGTCATGGCGAGCAGTACTTC
CASSLGFSRGHGEQYF
>TRBV28|.|TRBJ1-2|.
TGTGCCAGCAGTTTGTTCCGGTATGGCTACACCTTC
CASSLFRYGYTF
>TRBV5-1|TRBD2|TRBJ2-1|.
TGCGCCAGCAGCTGGGAGGGGACTAGCGGGGGTGAGCAGTTCTTC
CASSWEGTSGGEQFF
>TRBV7-2|.|TRBJ1-6|.
TGTGCCAGCAGCGCGAGACAGGACTCCTATAATTCACCCCTCCACTTT
CASSARQDSYNSPLHF
>TRBV28|TRBD1|TRBJ1-5|.
TGTGCCAGCAGTTTATTCCTCAGGGGGCCACGGAGCAATCAGCCCCAGCATTTT
CASSLFLRGPRSNQPQHF
>TRBV7-3|.|TRBJ2-1|once
TGTGCCAGCAGCCAGAACAATGAGCAGTTCTTC
CASSQNNEQFF
>TRBV27|.|TRBJ1-3|.
TGTGCCAGCAGTTCAGGGGCATATGGAAACACCATATATTTT
CASSSGAYGNTIYF
>TRBV29-1|.|TRBJ2-3|.
TGCAGCGTTGAAGGCCAAGAGCGGTCAGATACGCAGTATTTT
CSVEGQERSDTQYF
>TRBV5-5|.|TRBJ2-7|.
TGTGCCAGCAGCTTGTTTGCTTCAGCGAGTAGCGGCTACGAGCAGTACTTC
CASSLFASASSGYEQYF
>TRBV27|.|TRBJ2-1|.
TGTGCCAGCAGTTTCGGACTCCACTCCTACAATGAGCAGTTCTTC
CASSFGLHSYNEQFF
>TRBV7-9|TRBD2|TRBJ2-7|.
TGTGCCAGCAGCTTAGCGCATCAGCGGGGTTACTACGAGCAGTACTTC
CASSLAHQRGYYEQYF
>TRBV5-1|.|TRBJ2-7|.
TGCGCCAGCAGCTTGGTGGCTGAATCCTACGAGCAGTACTTC
CASSLVAESYEQYF
>TRBV12-3/TRBV12-4|.|TRBJ2-7|.
TGTGCCAGCAGTTTGGGGGCCTCCTACGAGCAGTACTTC
CASSLGASYEQYF
>TRBV11-2|.|TRBJ2-7|once
TGTGCCAGCAGCCCGGACACCTACGAGCAGTACTTC
CASSPDTYEQYF
>TRBV28|TRBD1|TRBJ2-2|.
TGTGCCAGCATGCAGGGGGCGGACATCACCGGGGAGCTGTTTTTT
CASMQGADITGELFF
>TRBV7-9|TRBD1|TRBJ1-6|once
TGTGCCAGCAGCGGGGACAGTACCTATTCACCCCTCCACTTT
CASSGDSTYSPLHF
>TRBV28|TRBD1|TRBJ1-6|.
TGTGCCAGCAGTTTATCCAGACAGGGGGGGAATTCACCCCTCCACTTT
CASSLSRQGGNSPLHF
>TRBV4-3|TRBD1|TRBJ2-6|.
TGCGCCAGCAGCCAATTGGACAGGGCACCCAACGTCCTGACTTTC
CASSQLDRAPNVLTF